This T cell receptor (beta chain) was sequenced for a study of early T cells in non-severe SARS-CoV-2 infection. Study-level results: VDJdb matching, biased toward anti-spike CD8 responses, missed private and CD4 specificities.

V gave up 1 base and J gave up 2 bases, with 6 bases separating them. Germline CDR1 is MDHEN and CDR2 is SYDVKM. This CDR3 comprises 13 residues. As part of library construction, unique molecular identifiers were attached to individual cDNA molecules. TCRdb processed the 5' RACE reads anew with MiXCR; each CDR3 protein has one entry. The data hold 65,000 to 80,000 distinct CDR3 sequences, with approximately 13% observed a single time. This clonotype was seen repeatedly, ten times or more. Its antigen is not known. The TCR was taken from an adult who was a healthcare worker with PCR-confirmed SARS-CoV-2 infection or an uninfected control (not recorded which). The V gene is TRBV28, the J gene TRBJ2-7; the D is unclear. The sequenced sample was whole blood. This chain's CDR3 is CASSLYQPYEQYF. The CDR3 DNA reads TGTGCCAGCAGTTTATACCAGCCCTACGAGCAGTACTTC.